This T cell receptor (beta chain) appears in the sequencing data of a study of T cell responses to AZD1222 COVID-19 vaccine. Germline V gene data show CDR1 as SEHNR and CDR2 as FQNEAQ (reference sequence). This CDR3 has 15 residues. The ends were cut back, 6 bases at V and 7 bases at J, with 21 bases in the middle. Repertoires were generated with immunoSEQ multiplex PCR, while TCRdb's copy carries only in-frame clones and drops some. The table includes 150,000 to 200,000 clones, more than 90% detected once. This TCR derives from an adult who received the MenACWY meningococcal vaccine as a control. V usage is TRBV7-9 and J usage is TRBJ1-1, with TRBD1 as a possible D gene (6 bases). The source was peripheral blood, collected 28 days after the second dose of the MenACWY control vaccine. CDR3 residues: CASRHRTPRGGEAFF. The CDR3 region has the DNA TGTGCCAGCAGGCACCGAACTCCCAGGGGCGGTGAAGCTTTCTTT.